The 27 T cell receptor beta chains below come from one sample, sequenced in a study of blood T cell repertoires in COVID-19. TCRdb keeps only in-frame clones here, not all; method: immunoSEQ multiplex PCR. This table holds around 460,000 clones, 70% to 90% found once. Sequencing input: peripheral blood. The receptors originated from a young man with COVID-19, enrolled during active disease.

V and J are TRBV24-1 and TRBJ2-7; no definite D call. This CDR3 has 13 amino acids. From germline, CDR1 is KGHDR and CDR2 SFDVKD. The V end was cut by 4 bases, the J end by 3 bases, with 9 bases between. This CDR3 reads CATSEEQFYEQYF. CDR3 DNA sequence: TGTGCCACCAGTGAGGAACAGTTCTACGAGCAGTACTTC.

The V call is TRBV15, the J call TRBJ1-1, with 7 bases that match TRBD1. Germline loops: CDR1 LNHNV, CDR2 YYDKDF (reference sequence). V was pared by 1 base and J by 1 base, with 12 bases of the junction left unmatched. The CDR3 is 18 residues long. In DNA form, the CDR3 reads TGTGCCACCAGCAGAGCCGAGGTCACCGGGACAGAGAACACTGAAGCTTTCTTT. Translated, it gives CATSRAEVTGTENTEAFF.

The chain is built from TRBV11-2 and TRBJ2-7, with 12 bases matching TRBD1. With 8 bases clipped from V and 6 bases from J, the junction kept 11 bases outside the gene matches. This CDR3 contains 15 residues. Germline-derived CDR1 and CDR2 are SGHAT and FQNNGV. The CDR3 region is CASRGRGQGATEQYF. The CDR3 region has the DNA TGTGCCAGCCGCGGGCGGGGACAGGGGGCTACCGAGCAGTACTTC. Using reference TRBV11-2 and TRBJ2-7 for the parts outside the CDR3, the full variable domain is EAGVAQSPRYKIIEKRQSVAFWCNPISGHATLYWYQQILGQGPKLLIQFQNNGVVDDSQLPKDRFSAERLKGVDSTLKIQPAKLEDSAVYLCASRGRGQGATEQYFGPGTRLTVT.

The J gene is TRBJ2-5, the V gene TRBV2; tentatively, D is TRBD2 (6 bases). Germline assignment: CDR1 SNHLY and CDR2 FYNNEI. V lost 1 base, J lost 4 bases, and 10 bases lay in between. This CDR3 has 14 amino acids. The CDR3 reads CASSEGRGGETQYF. The CDR3 DNA sequence: TGTGCCAGCAGTGAAGGGAGGGGAGGAGAGACCCAGTACTTC.

The chain employs TRBV7-9 and TRBJ2-3, with 7 bases lining up with TRBD2. V shed 3 bases and J 10 bases; nucleotides not matched to a gene: 10. Germline loops: CDR1 SEHNR, CDR2 FQNEAQ (reference sequence). This CDR3 is built from 14 residues. The CDR3 here is CASSFGTTQIAQYF. The CDR3 region has the DNA TGTGCCAGCAGCTTTGGGACTACCCAGATCGCGCAGTATTTT.

J is TRBJ2-1 and V is TRBV18; maybe TRBD1 (6 bases). CDR3 length equals 12 residues. V lost 7 bases and J 8 bases, leaving 12 bases between the germline ends. CDR1 is KGHSH and CDR2 is LQKENI in the germline V gene. The DNA of the CDR3 is TGTGCCAGCTTATCAAGGGGGTATGAGCAGTTCTTC. Its protein product is CASLSRGYEQFF.

The chain uses TRBV6-5 and TRBJ2-7; 9 nucleotides line up with TRBD2. The CDR3 extends over 13 amino acids. The V and J ends lost 11 bases and 7 bases, in that order; junction bases with no gene match: 12. Germline CDR1 and CDR2: MNHEY and SVGAGI. As DNA, the CDR3 is TGTGCCGCCGCGGCGGGAGGGTCATGGGAGCAGTACTTC. It yields the protein CAAAAGGSWEQYF.

The V and J genes are TRBV13 and TRBJ1-1; D is unclear. The germline V gene encodes CDR1 PRHDT and CDR2 FYEKMQ (reference sequence). The V end was cut by 3 bases, the J end by 3 bases, with 11 bases between. This CDR3 comprises 14 residues. DNA of the CDR3: TGTGCCAGCAGCTTCGCCTCCGGGGACACTGAAGCTTTCTTT. Encoded protein: CASSFASGDTEAFF. Full variable domain (missing parts from reference TRBV13 and TRBJ1-1): AAGVIQSPRHLIKEKRETATLKCYPIPRHDTVYWYQQGPGQDPQFLISFYEKMQSDKGSIPDRFSAQQFSDYHSELNMSSLELGDSALYFCASSFASGDTEAFFGQGTRLTVV.

The chain employs TRBV19 and TRBJ2-5; 10 bases are a match to TRBD1. Germline V CDR1 and CDR2: LNHDA, SQIVND (reference sequence). J was trimmed by 5 bases and V by 0 bases; bases with no gene match: 6. The CDR3 is 16 amino acids. This CDR3 is CASSIDPTGGRETQYF. Here the CDR3 DNA reads TGTGCCAGTAGTATAGACCCGACAGGGGGCCGGGAGACCCAGTACTTC.

The chain combines TRBV27 with TRBJ1-1; TRBD1 agrees at 10 bases. CDR3 size: 16 residues. V lost 6 bases to trimming and J lost 4 bases; unmatched junction nucleotides: 11. Germline assignment: CDR1 MNHEY and CDR2 SMNVEV (reference sequence). The CDR3 loop reads CASSPGQGSGGTEAFF. The CDR3 coding sequence is TGTGCCAGCAGCCCGGGACAGGGGAGCGGGGGCACTGAAGCTTTCTTT.

The chain is built from TRBV2 and TRBJ2-5; possibly TRBD1 for D (6 bases). The length of the CDR3 is 13 residues. V gave up 6 bases and J gave up 5 bases, with 13 bases separating them. CDR1 and CDR2 (germline): SNHLY, FYNNEI. The DNA of the CDR3 is TGTGCCAGCAGCTACAGGGTTTCCGAGACCCAGTACTTC. Amino acids: CASSYRVSETQYF. Based on the CDR3 plus reference TRBV2 and TRBJ2-5, the full variable domain is EPEVTQTPSHQVTQMGQEVILRCVPISNHLYFYWYRQILGQKVEFLVSFYNNEISEKSEIFDDQFSVERPDGSNFTLKIRSTKLEDSAMYFCASSYRVSETQYFGPGTRLLVL.

The chain combines TRBV5-1 with TRBJ2-5; D possibly corresponds to TRBD1 (6 bases). Germline values: CDR1 SGHRS, CDR2 YFSETQ. This CDR3 contains 14 residues. V gave up 5 bases and J gave up 1 base, with 12 bases separating them. The CDR3 coding sequence is TGCGCCAGCAGTCGCTCAGGGGTCCAAGAGACCCAGTACTTC. It yields the protein CASSRSGVQETQYF.

The chain couples TRBV2 to TRBJ1-5; TRBD1 aligns across 8 bases. Germline-derived CDR1 and CDR2 are SNHLY and FYNNEI. This CDR3 region has 11 residues. The junction had 1 base not matched to a gene; V was cut back by 6 bases and J by 9 bases. CDR3 in amino acids: CASSGQGPQHF. As DNA, the CDR3 is TGTGCCAGCAGCGGACAGGGGCCCCAGCATTTT.

The CDR3, as DNA: TGTGCCAGCGCCAGGCGGGATTTTGAGCCCCAGCATTTT. Protein sequence: CASARRDFEPQHF. The J gene is TRBJ1-5, the V gene TRBV2; D gene ambiguous. Germline values: CDR1 SNHLY, CDR2 FYNNEI. V dropped 8 bases and J dropped 8 bases, with 16 bases sitting between them. This CDR3 spans 13 amino acids.

This clone is a singleton in its sample. The rearrangement joins TRBV6-1 to TRBJ2-3; TRBD2 aligns across 11 bases. Germline-derived CDR1 and CDR2 are MNHNS and SASEGT. Trimming cost V 2 bases and J 8 bases; bases outside gene matches: 9. This CDR3 contains 16 residues. The CDR3: CASSEPTSGARATQYF. CDR3 coding DNA: TGTGCCAGCAGTGAACCGACTAGCGGGGCGAGGGCTACGCAGTATTTT.

This chain joins TRBV4-1 and TRBJ2-2; a possible D gene is TRBD2 (5 bases). Germline assignment: CDR1 MGHRA and CDR2 YSYEKL. This CDR3 has 17 amino acids. V gave up 4 bases and J gave up 0 bases, with 15 bases separating them. The CDR3 protein is CASSRGLRATNTGELFF. The CDR3 DNA follows: TGCGCCAGCAGCCGAGGACTGAGAGCCACGAACACCGGGGAGCTGTTTTTT.

V gene TRBV5-4 combines with J gene TRBJ1-1, with 10 bases aligning to TRBD1. The V gene's germline CDR1 is SGHNT and CDR2 YYREEE (reference sequence). The CDR3 runs 15 residues. With V trimmed by 3 bases and J by 2 bases, 4 bases remained unmatched. This CDR3 is CASSSDRGPNTEAFF. DNA for the CDR3: TGTGCCAGCAGCTCCGACAGGGGGCCAAACACTGAAGCTTTCTTT.

The rearrangement links TRBV5-5 to TRBJ2-1, with 10 bases matching TRBD2. CDR1 and CDR2 from the germline V gene are SGHKS and YYEKEE (reference sequence). There are 16 residues in the CDR3. J gave up 6 bases and V 1 base, and 7 bases lay outside the gene matches. The CDR3 DNA reads as TGTGCCAGCAGCTTGAAGGGACTAGCGCCACTCAATGAGCAGTTCTTC. Encoded protein: CASSLKGLAPLNEQFF. The whole variable domain, remainder taken from reference TRBV5-5 and TRBJ2-1, is DAGVTQSPTHLIKTRGQQVTLRCSPISGHKSVSWYQQVLGQGPQFIFQYYEKEERGRGNFPDRFSARQFPNYSSELNVNALLLGDSALYLCASSLKGLAPLNEQFFGPGTRLTVL.

CDR3 residues: CASSFAGTGVMNTEAFF. CDR3 in DNA: TGTGCCAGCAGCTTCGCCGGGACAGGGGTCATGAACACTGAAGCTTTCTTT. This chain joins TRBV11-2 and TRBJ1-1; 10 bases are shared with TRBD1. The V gene's germline CDR1 is SGHAT and CDR2 FQNNGV. Trimming cost V 3 bases and J 0 bases; bases outside gene matches: 7. This CDR3 has 17 residues.

The rearrangement joins TRBV11-3 to TRBJ2-5, with 10 bases that match TRBD2. J lost 7 bases, V lost 0 bases, and 11 bases had no gene match. Per germline, CDR1 SGHNT and CDR2 YENEEA. This CDR3 has 17 amino acids. This chain's CDR3 is CASSLDTSGRDSGTQYF. The CDR3 coding sequence is TGTGCCAGCAGCTTAGATACGAGCGGGAGGGACTCAGGGACCCAGTACTTC.

The chain carries TRBV24-1 and TRBJ2-3; 9 bases map to TRBD1. Germline V gene lookup returns CDR1 KGHDR and CDR2 SFDVKD. Unmatched junction bases numbered 6, after V lost 7 bases and J lost 2 bases. This CDR3 spans 15 amino acids. The CDR3 sequence is CATSPGTGYTDTQYF. The CDR3 DNA sequence: TGTGCCACCAGCCCCGGGACAGGGTACACAGATACGCAGTATTTT.

The chain couples TRBV7-2 to TRBJ2-1, with a weak D call TRBD1 (5 bases). Between the trimmed V and J ends, which lost 6 bases and 10 bases, there was a span of 13 bases. Germline V gene sequence: CDR1 SGHTA, CDR2 FQGNSA. The CDR3 contains 12 residues. CDR3 sequence: CASSPLGREQFF. CDR3 nucleotide sequence: TGTGCCAGCAGTCCGCTGGGGCGGGAGCAGTTCTTC. The full variable domain, in which reference TRBV7-2 and TRBJ2-1 provide the parts outside the CDR3, is GAGVSQSPSNKVTEKGKDVELRCDPISGHTALYWYRQSLGQGLEFLIYFQGNSAPDKSGLPSDRFSAERTGGSVSTLTIQRTQQEDSAVYLCASSPLGREQFFGPGTRLTVL.

The chain couples TRBV30 to TRBJ2-7; TRBD1 matches at 7 bases. CDR1 and CDR2 (germline): GTSNPN, SVGIG (reference sequence). The CDR3 is 14 amino acids. J gave up 5 bases and V 4 bases, and 11 bases lay outside the gene matches. This CDR3 reads CAWIPPDRAHEQYF. CDR3 in DNA: TGTGCCTGGATCCCCCCCGACAGGGCCCACGAGCAGTACTTC.

The rearrangement joins TRBV10-2 to TRBJ1-1; 9 nucleotides align to TRBD1. This CDR3 is built from 15 residues. Germline values: CDR1 WSHSY, CDR2 SAAADI. The V and J ends lost 7 bases and 1 base, in that order; junction bases with no gene match: 7. CDR3 protein: CASNGQGWANTEAFF. The CDR3 nucleotides read TGCGCCAGCAACGGACAGGGGTGGGCGAACACTGAAGCTTTCTTT.

The chain joins TRBV20-1 to TRBJ2-1; D uncertain. V shed 3 bases and J shed 4 bases, with 13 bases lying between them. This CDR3 has 14 residues. Germline assignment: CDR1 DFQATT and CDR2 SNEGSKA (reference sequence). The CDR3 nucleotides read TGCAGTGCTAGTGACGCGGAAAAATACAATGAGCAGTTCTTC. Its translation is CSASDAEKYNEQFF.

The V and J genes are TRBV7-9 and TRBJ2-7, with 9 bases lining up with TRBD2. The CDR3 has 16 residues. V trimming: 5 bases; J trimming: 0 bases; junction bases outside the gene matches: 8. The germline gives CDR1 SEHNR, CDR2 FQNEAQ (reference sequence). The chain's CDR3 is CASSPKLAGTSYEQYF. The CDR3 bases are TGTGCCAGCAGCCCTAAACTAGCGGGTACCTCCTACGAGCAGTACTTC.

The CDR3 loop reads CASSSSGPYNEQFF. The CDR3 region has the DNA TGTGCCAGCAGCTCTAGCGGGCCGTACAATGAGCAGTTCTTC. V and J are TRBV5-4 and TRBJ2-1; 8 bases map to TRBD2. Trimming at V came to 3 bases and at J to 4 bases, leaving 3 bases not matched to a gene. This CDR3 has 14 residues. The germline V gene has CDR1 SGHNT and CDR2 YYREEE (reference sequence).